Each of the 30 T cell receptor beta chains below was sequenced from the same sample in a study of blood T cells in healthy people across ages. With a J-beta primer mix and a sample-barcoded 5' primer, a second PCR ran roughly 6 to 11 cycles. MiXCR, applied by TCRdb to the 5' RACE reads, yields one record per CDR3 protein. The repertoire has some 1.5 million distinct CDR3 sequences, 28% of them found once; the top ten carry 7.7%. The specimen was blood. These receptors were taken from a woman in her 30s in good health.

This rearrangement joins TRBV7-2 to TRBJ1-2; 9 bases match TRBD1. The CDR3 totals 14 residues. Germline values: CDR1 SGHTA, CDR2 FQGNSA. The J segment lost 7 bases and the V segment lost 5 bases, leaving 8 bases of the junction unmatched. The CDR3 loop is CASSRTGQGLGYTF. CDR3 sequence (DNA): TGTGCCAGCAGCCGGACGGGACAGGGTCTTGGCTACACCTTC.

The table lists this clonotype with many counts. The rearrangement links TRBV9 to TRBJ2-6, with D unresolved. CDR1 is SGDLS and CDR2 is YYNGEE in the germline V gene. The CDR3 spans 16 residues. Deletions cut 3 bases from V and 0 bases from J, with 10 bases between. CDR3 loop: CASSDPGHSGANVLTF. Written as DNA, the CDR3 is TGTGCCAGCAGCGACCCCGGCCACTCTGGGGCCAACGTCCTGACTTTC.

The chain uses TRBV5-6 and TRBJ1-1; the D gene is possibly TRBD1 (6 bases). Looked up from germline, CDR1 is SGHDT and CDR2 is YYEEEE. V lost 4 bases to trimming and J lost 7 bases, with 17 bases between them. The CDR3 covers 14 residues. CDR3 DNA: TGTGCCAGCAGCGTCGAAACAGGGTACGGTGAAGCTTTCTTT. Residues: CASSVETGYGEAFF.

As to this clonotype: A junction end diverges from the germline sequence, so it may reflect a read error. J is TRBJ2-3 and V is TRBV7-9, with 8 bases aligning to TRBD1. This CDR3 is built from 15 residues. Germline-derived CDR1 and CDR2 are SEHNR and FQNEAQ (reference sequence). The CDR3 spells CACSQRTGTTDTRYF. DNA for the CDR3: TGTGCCTGCAGCCAGAGGACAGGGACCACAGATACGCGGTATTTT. The whole variable domain, filled in from reference TRBV7-9 and TRBJ2-3, reads DTGVSQNPRHKITKRGQNVTFRCDPISEHNRLYWYRQTLGQGPEFLTYFQNEAQLEKSRLLSDRFSAERPKGSFSTLEIQRTEQGDSAMYLCACSQRTGTTDTRYFGPGTRLTVL.

This clonotype showed up many times. This rearrangement joins TRBV12-3 or TRBV12-4 to TRBJ1-5, with D maybe TRBD1 (5 bases). The CDR3 length is 12 residues. The germline V and J ends were trimmed by 6 bases and 9 bases, with 12 bases remaining between them. The CDR3 nucleotides read TGTGCCAGCAGATTGACAGACCTGCCCCAGCATTTT. It codes for CASRLTDLPQHF.

The chain joins TRBV10-3 to TRBJ1-5, with no clear D. CDR3 length: 16 amino acids. V lost 2 bases, J lost 2 bases, and 13 bases lay in between. CDR1 is ENHRY and CDR2 is SYGVKD in the germline V gene. CDR3 amino acids: CAISEDPEMGNQPQHF. CDR3 nucleotides: TGTGCCATCAGTGAGGACCCAGAAATGGGCAATCAGCCCCAGCATTTT.

The chain links TRBV27 to TRBJ2-1; D is ambiguous. Germline CDR1 reads MNHEY; CDR2 reads SMNVEV (reference sequence). This CDR3 is 13 amino acids long. V was clipped by 6 bases and J by 5 bases, with 11 bases between them. CDR3 amino acids: CASRLGQNNEQFF. The DNA for the CDR3 is TGTGCCAGCAGGTTAGGGCAGAACAATGAGCAGTTCTTC.

The chain employs TRBV28 and TRBJ2-2; 8 bases are shared with TRBD2. J gave up 7 bases and V 3 bases, and 10 bases lay outside the gene matches. The CDR3 is 16 residues long. Germline CDR1 is MDHEN and CDR2 is SYDVKM. CDR3 sequence reads: CASSFAGGTTNGELFF. As DNA, the CDR3 is TGTGCCAGCAGTTTTGCGGGGGGCACTACGAACGGGGAGCTGTTTTTT.

Here the CDR3 DNA reads TGTGCCAGCAACCTGAGCGGGGGGGAAGAGACCCAGTACTTC. Encoded protein: CASNLSGGEETQYF. This chain links TRBV7-3 with TRBJ2-5, with 10 bases aligning to TRBD2. CDR1 and CDR2 from the germline V gene are SGHTA and FQGTGA. This CDR3 spans 14 amino acids. Germline trimming cut 7 bases from V and 3 bases from J; bases unmatched to any gene: 5. The variable domain in full, completed from reference TRBV7-3 and TRBJ2-5, reads GAGVSQTPSNKVTEKGKYVELRCDPISGHTALYWYRQSLGQGPEFLIYFQGTGAADDSGLPNDRFFAVRPEGSVSTLKIQRTERGDSAVYLCASNLSGGEETQYFGPGTRLLVL.

This clonotype occurred a few times. The chain has TRBV11-2 and TRBJ2-3, with D unresolved. The V end lost 1 base, the J end lost 8 bases, and 7 bases lay between the germline ends. The CDR3 extends over 12 amino acids. From germline, CDR1 is SGHAT and CDR2 FQNNGV. The CDR3 region has the DNA TGTGCCAGCAGCTTAGGGTCGATTACGCAGTATTTT. Amino acid sequence: CASSLGSITQYF.

This clonotype was observed many times. This rearrangement joins TRBV29-1 to TRBJ2-3; D might be TRBD2 (7 bases). Trimming cost V 0 bases and J 0 bases, with 16 bases left between them. This CDR3 has 17 amino acids. Germline CDR1 reads SQVTM; CDR2 reads ANQGSEA. CDR3 amino acids: CSVEDRRRGPSTDTQYF. DNA of the CDR3: TGCAGCGTTGAAGATCGGCGGCGGGGGCCTAGCACAGATACGCAGTATTTT.

The CDR3 protein is CASSSQGFKNIRYF. DNA for the CDR3: TGTGCCAGCAGCTCGCAGGGATTTAAAAACATTCGGTACTTC. This chain joins TRBV5-6 and TRBJ2-7, with a possible D match to TRBD1 (5 bases). CDR1 and CDR2 (germline): SGHDT, YYEEEE. With 3 bases removed from V and 12 bases from J, the gap between germline ends came to 22 bases. The CDR3 length is 14 residues.

The chain employs TRBV4-3 and TRBJ2-7, with D unresolved. Germline-derived CDR1 and CDR2 are LGHNA and YSLEER. The germline V and J ends were trimmed by 0 bases and 3 bases, with 9 bases remaining between them. This CDR3 spans 14 amino acids. CDR3 sequence (DNA): TGCGCCAGCAGCCAAGATCCGGGCAACTACGAGCAGTACTTC. This encodes CASSQDPGNYEQYF.

The chain carries TRBV20-1 and TRBJ2-5, with D uncertain. The CDR3 is made up of 14 amino acids. Germline V CDR1 and CDR2: DFQATT, SNEGSKA (reference sequence). V lost 5 bases and J 5 bases, leaving 18 bases between the germline ends. The CDR3 DNA reads TGCAGTGCTGGCGGCGTTGGCTTCGGGGAGACCCAGTACTTC. Protein product: CSAGGVGFGETQYF.

The J gene is TRBJ2-6, the V gene TRBV20-1; D remains unclear. The V end was cut by 3 bases, the J end by 0 bases, with 6 bases between. The CDR3 runs to 14 residues. CDR1 and CDR2 (germline): DFQATT, SNEGSKA (reference sequence). Here the CDR3 reads CSASAGSGANVLTF. The DNA for the CDR3 is TGCAGTGCTAGCGCTGGCTCTGGGGCCAACGTCCTGACTTTC.

J is TRBJ1-6 and V is TRBV20-1, with unresolved D. Germline-derived CDR1 and CDR2 are DFQATT and SNEGSKA (reference sequence). V was trimmed by 6 bases and J by 7 bases, leaving 16 bases between them. The CDR3 runs to 14 residues. The CDR3 region has the DNA TGCAGTGCGGCCCTTCCCCCGGGGAATTCACCCCTCCACTTT. It is translated as CSAALPPGNSPLHF.

The chain uses TRBV7-9 and TRBJ2-5, with D possibly being TRBD1 (5 bases). The CDR3 covers 13 residues. Trimming removed 1 base at V and 6 bases at J, with 9 bases between. Germline V CDR1 and CDR2: SEHNR, FQNEAQ (reference sequence). CDR3 DNA sequence: TGTGCCAGCAGCTTAGGGACAACGCAGACCCAGTACTTC. It specifies CASSLGTTQTQYF.

This clonotype occurred once. The rearrangement joins TRBV3-1 to TRBJ2-2; 7 nucleotides line up with TRBD1. Unmatched junction bases numbered 6, after V lost 4 bases and J lost 4 bases. CDR3 size: 15 residues. Germline values: CDR1 LGHDT, CDR2 YNNKEL (reference sequence). The CDR3 loop reads CASSRDRKVTGELFF. The DNA for the CDR3 is TGTGCCAGCAGCCGGGACAGAAAGGTCACCGGGGAGCTGTTTTTT.

This clonotype was detected a few times. The genes are TRBV29-1 and TRBJ2-2; 7 positions agree with TRBD1. CDR1 SQVTM and CDR2 ANQGSEA come from the germline V gene. Unmatched junction bases numbered 8, after V lost 6 bases and J lost 4 bases. There are 14 residues in the CDR3. The DNA for the CDR3 is TGCAGCGTCGAACAGGGGCGGGTCACCGGGGAGCTGTTTTTT. It is translated as CSVEQGRVTGELFF.

This clonotype appeared a few times. This chain links TRBV28 with TRBJ2-3; TRBD2 matches 8 bases. With 4 bases clipped from V and 5 bases from J, the junction kept 8 bases outside the gene matches. Per germline, CDR1 MDHEN and CDR2 SYDVKM. CDR3 size: 15 residues. The CDR3, as DNA: TGTGCCAGCAGTTCGGGGGGGCTCCGTGGAGATACGCAGTATTTT. Its translation is CASSSGGLRGDTQYF.

This clonotype was counted only a few times. The chain uses TRBV4-3 and TRBJ2-1; a weak D match, TRBD2 (6 bases). The V and J ends lost 3 bases and 9 bases respectively, with 12 bases between them. There are 13 residues in the CDR3. Germline values: CDR1 LGHNA, CDR2 YSLEER. CDR3 in DNA: TGCGCCAGCAGCCAGAATCGGAGGGGTGAGCAGTTCTTC. Translation: CASSQNRRGEQFF.

This clonotype turned up a few times. The chain is built from TRBV12-3 or TRBV12-4 and TRBJ2-3; 9 positions match TRBD1. J was trimmed by 6 bases and V by 4 bases; bases with no gene match: 5. This CDR3 has 14 residues. This CDR3 reads CASSSGTGWDTQYF. DNA of the CDR3: TGTGCCAGCAGTTCCGGGACAGGGTGGGATACGCAGTATTTT.

The chain links TRBV6-1 to TRBJ2-1; D uncertain. The J call could be wrong; TRBJ2-7 is a better fit for the DNA end. Germline V gene lookup returns CDR1 MNHNS and CDR2 SASEGT. There are 15 residues in the CDR3. The CDR3 protein is CASFYTRSSYNEQYF. CDR3 DNA sequence: TGTGCCAGCTTTTATACAAGGAGCTCCTACAATGAGCAGTACTTC.

The chain uses TRBV6-5 and TRBJ1-5, with D maybe TRBD1 (6 bases). The V end was cut by 2 bases, the J end by 9 bases, with 14 bases between. Germline V gene data show CDR1 as MNHEY and CDR2 as SVGAGI. The CDR3 has 14 amino acids. The CDR3 DNA is TGTGCCAGCAGTTACACACAGGGAAGGCGGCCCCAGCATTTT. The encoded protein is CASSYTQGRRPQHF.

The chain recombines TRBV30 with TRBJ2-7; D gene uncertain. Germline lookup yields CDR1 GTSNPN and CDR2 SVGIG (reference sequence). Deletions cut 2 bases from V and 3 bases from J, with 14 bases between. CDR3 length: 14 amino acids. The CDR3 reads CAWSQGRIGYEQYF. The CDR3 coding sequence is TGTGCCTGGAGTCAAGGACGCATCGGCTACGAGCAGTACTTC.

The CDR3 here is CASSLSDGGEKLFF. As DNA, the CDR3 is TGTGCCAGCAGCTTGTCGGACGGAGGCGAAAAACTGTTTTTT. V usage is TRBV5-4 and J usage is TRBJ1-4; D not certain. V was cut by 1 base and J by 8 bases, with 12 bases left in between. Germline V lookup: CDR1 SGHNT, CDR2 YYREEE (reference sequence). This CDR3 contains 14 residues.

This clonotype appeared once. The genes are TRBV24-1 and TRBJ2-2, with 10 bases matching TRBD1. CDR1 is KGHDR, CDR2 SFDVKD, per germline. The trim removed 7 bases at V and 3 bases at J, leaving 7 bases unmatched. CDR3 length: 16 residues. CDR3: CATRRHGTGDTGELFF. DNA of the CDR3: TGTGCCACCAGGAGACACGGGACAGGGGACACCGGGGAGCTGTTTTTT.

This clonotype was detected ten times or more. The chain has TRBV21-1 and TRBJ2-7; TRBD2, the table's D call, lacks a check against the DNA. TRBV21-1 is noted as a pseudogene. This CDR3 has 10 amino acids. This chain's CDR3 is CACEEGEQYF. The CDR3 DNA reads as TGTGCCTGCGAGGAGGGCGAGCAGTACTTC.

V usage is TRBV2 and J usage is TRBJ2-3; TRBD1 or TRBD2 may be the D gene (5 bases each). The V and J ends lost 6 bases and 0 bases respectively, with 10 bases between them. Germline assignment: CDR1 SNHLY and CDR2 FYNNEI. There are 14 residues in the CDR3. The chain's CDR3 is CASRGTLSTDTQYF. CDR3 coding DNA: TGTGCCAGCAGGGGGACCTTAAGCACAGATACGCAGTATTTT.

This clonotype was detected many times. This chain uses TRBV10-1 with TRBJ2-7; a weak D match, TRBD1 (7 bases). The CDR3 runs 15 residues. Deletions cut 0 bases from V and 5 bases from J, with 14 bases between. CDR1 is WNHNN and CDR2 is SYGVQD in the germline V gene (reference sequence). The CDR3 sequence: CASSESAGGMNEQYF. The DNA of the CDR3 is TGCGCCAGCAGTGAGTCGGCAGGGGGGATGAACGAGCAGTACTTC.